These 29 T cell receptor beta chains were sequenced from one sample in a study of shared T cell receptors in the human thymus. Clones were read by immunoSEQ multiplex PCR, and TCRdb kept only the in-frame ones, dropping some. The table has over 650,000 clones, about 87% seen once. These data were also filed under a second study, of human thymus T cells.

Sample: thymocytes. These receptors were collected from a boy in the first two years of life with a congenital heart defect.

This chain uses TRBV6-5 with TRBJ1-5; 7 bases agree with TRBD1. With V trimmed by 7 bases and J by 6 bases, 9 bases remained unmatched. The CDR3 is 14 amino acids. From germline, CDR1 is MNHEY and CDR2 SVGAGI. Written as DNA, the CDR3 is TGTGCCAGCAAGAGGAGGGGGCCGGGTCAGCCCCAGCATTTT. Encoded protein: CASKRRGPGQPQHF.

The rearrangement joins TRBV25-1 to TRBJ2-1; possible D gene TRBD2, 6 bases. CDR3 length equals 15 residues. The V end lost 6 bases, the J end lost 4 bases, and 16 bases lay between the germline ends. Looked up from germline, CDR1 is MGHDK and CDR2 is SYGVNS. CDR3: CASSPGLTYYNEQFF. CDR3 bases: TGTGCCAGCAGCCCGGGACTTACCTATTACAATGAGCAGTTCTTC.

The chain carries TRBV28 and TRBJ2-3; 10 nucleotides agree with TRBD1. With 5 bases clipped from V and 3 bases from J, the junction kept 5 bases outside the gene matches. The CDR3 has 15 residues. CDR1 and CDR2 (germline): MDHEN, SYDVKM. The CDR3 spells CASSTWDRGTDTQYF. CDR3 sequence (DNA): TGTGCCAGCAGTACTTGGGACAGGGGAACAGATACGCAGTATTTT.

The genes are TRBV7-2 and TRBJ1-4, with D hard to call. The V and J ends lost 6 bases and 4 bases respectively, with 12 bases between them. The CDR3 length is 14 residues. Germline V lookup: CDR1 SGHTA, CDR2 FQGNSA. The CDR3 loop reads CASSPTPYNEKLFF. In nucleotides, the CDR3 is TGTGCCAGCAGTCCCACCCCCTATAATGAAAAACTGTTTTTT. Variable domain in full (rest from reference TRBV7-2 and TRBJ1-4): GAGVSQSPSNKVTEKGKDVELRCDPISGHTALYWYRQSLGQGLEFLIYFQGNSAPDKSGLPSDRFSAERTGGSVSTLTIQRTQQEDSAVYLCASSPTPYNEKLFFGSGTQLSVL.

A remark on this clone: One junction end disagrees with the germline gene, perhaps due to a read error. Other DNA sequences in this specimen translate into the identical CDR3. The DNA for the CDR3 is TGTGCCAGCCCGGCCGGGACAGACTATAATTCCCCCCTCCACTTT. It is translated as CASPAGTDYNSPLHF. This rearrangement joins TRBV6-4 to TRBJ1-6, with TRBD1 matching 7 bases. CDR1 and CDR2 from the germline V gene are MRHNA and SNTAGT. This CDR3 is 15 amino acids long.

The count of this clone is one. The J gene is TRBJ1-6, the V gene TRBV18, with D perhaps matching TRBD1 (6 bases). V was cut by 3 bases and J by 9 bases, with 12 bases left in between. The length of the CDR3 is 14 residues. Germline V gives CDR1 KGHSH, CDR2 LQKENI. The CDR3 nucleotides read TGTGCCAGCTCACCTACAGGGATCGGTTCACCCCTCCACTTT. Translated: CASSPTGIGSPLHF. The full variable domain, in which reference TRBV18 and TRBJ1-6 provide the parts outside the CDR3, is NAGVMQNPRHLVRRRGQEARLRCSPMKGHSHVYWYRQLPEEGLKFMVYLQKENIIDESGMPKERFSAEFPKEGPSILRIQQVVRGDSAAYFCASSPTGIGSPLHFGNGTRLTVT.

V gene TRBV4-2 combines with J gene TRBJ2-7; D unclear. The germline V gene encodes CDR1 LGHNA and CDR2 YNFKEQ. The CDR3 runs to 14 residues. The V end lost 4 bases, the J end lost 0 bases, and 10 bases lay between the germline ends. The CDR3 DNA sequence: TGTGCCAGCAGCCCCACCCCCGGCTCCTACGAGCAGTACTTC. The encoded protein is CASSPTPGSYEQYF.

The chain is built from TRBV10-3 and TRBJ2-7, with 9 bases lining up with TRBD1. The trim removed 4 bases at V and 2 bases at J, leaving 6 bases unmatched. The CDR3 spans 15 residues. CDR1 and CDR2 from the germline V gene are ENHRY and SYGVKD. The CDR3 sequence is CAISGGGTGTYEQYF. The CDR3 coding sequence is TGTGCCATCAGTGGGGGGGGGACAGGGACCTACGAGCAGTACTTC.

CDR3 sequence (DNA): TGTGCCAGCAGAACTAGCGTCTCCGGGGAGCTGTTTTTT. Translation: CASRTSVSGELFF. The V call is TRBV7-8, the J call TRBJ2-2; 7 bases agree with TRBD2. This CDR3 comprises 13 residues. V was pared by 6 bases and J by 6 bases, with 4 bases of the junction left unmatched. CDR1 is SGHVS and CDR2 is FQNEAQ in the germline V gene.

The V and J genes are TRBV30 and TRBJ2-3; D is unresolved. CDR3 size: 14 residues. Per germline, CDR1 GTSNPN and CDR2 SVGIG (reference sequence). V was shortened by 3 bases and J by 0 bases, with 10 bases between the two germline ends. CDR3 in amino acids: CAWRAEASTDTQYF. The CDR3 coding sequence is TGTGCCTGGAGGGCTGAGGCTAGCACAGATACGCAGTATTTT.

This chain joins TRBV5-4 and TRBJ2-7, with TRBD1 matching over 12 bases. CDR1 is SGHNT and CDR2 is YYREEE in the germline V gene (reference sequence). The CDR3 loop spans 17 amino acids. V was pared by 4 bases and J by 1 base, with 9 bases of the junction left unmatched. This CDR3 reads CASSPSGTGGLSYEQYF. The CDR3 coding sequence is TGTGCCAGCAGCCCCAGCGGGACAGGGGGCTTGTCCTACGAGCAGTACTTC.

The chain carries TRBV2 and TRBJ2-2; 10 bases align to TRBD1. The CDR3 sequence is 15 residues long. Germline values: CDR1 SNHLY, CDR2 FYNNEI. V lost 5 bases to trimming and J lost 5 bases; unmatched junction nucleotides: 5. CDR3: CASSSPGQGTGELFF. The CDR3 nucleotides are TGTGCCAGCAGTTCCCCGGGACAGGGGACCGGGGAGCTGTTTTTT.

The CDR3 reads CASSSSLQGSGQPQHF. The CDR3 region has the DNA TGTGCCAGCAGCTCGTCACTACAGGGATCTGGACAGCCCCAGCATTTT. This chain joins TRBV28 and TRBJ1-5, with D maybe TRBD1 (6 bases). The germline V and J ends were trimmed by 6 bases and 7 bases, with 22 bases remaining between them. The CDR3 covers 16 residues. CDR1 is MDHEN and CDR2 is SYDVKM in the germline V gene.

The chain couples TRBV4-3 to TRBJ2-7; 13 bases line up with TRBD2. The germline V gene encodes CDR1 LGHNA and CDR2 YSLEER. Unmatched junction bases numbered 3, after V lost 0 bases and J lost 1 base. CDR3 length: 17 amino acids. CDR3 in amino acids: CASSQDRGLAGSYEQYF. CDR3 nucleotides: TGCGCCAGCAGCCAAGACAGGGGACTAGCGGGATCCTACGAGCAGTACTTC.

On this clone: The junction differs from germline at one of its ends, possibly a read error. The chain combines TRBV2 with TRBJ1-2; the D is unclear. The CDR3 totals 17 residues. Germline V gene lookup returns CDR1 SNHLY and CDR2 FYNNEI. CDR3 DNA sequence: TGTGCCAGCAGTGAACCTCCCCGGAAGCGGTCCTCCTATGGCTACCCCTTC. Its protein product is CASSEPPRKRSSYGYPF.

The chain is built from TRBV6-5 and TRBJ1-1, with D perhaps matching TRBD1 (6 bases). V was trimmed by 7 bases and J by 3 bases, leaving 15 bases between them. CDR3 size: 14 residues. The germline V gene has CDR1 MNHEY and CDR2 SVGAGI. CDR3 loop: CASNNRVGDTEAFF. DNA for the CDR3: TGTGCCAGCAACAACAGGGTTGGGGACACTGAAGCTTTCTTT.

This clone came up a few times. This chain connects TRBV10-3 to TRBJ2-3; 14 bases map to TRBD2. From germline, CDR1 is ENHRY and CDR2 SYGVKD. V lost 8 bases and J lost 4; bases outside the gene matches: 2. This CDR3 is 14 amino acids long. CDR3 sequence: CAIGTSGSPDTQYF. The CDR3 DNA reads as TGTGCCATCGGGACTAGCGGGAGTCCAGATACGCAGTATTTT.

This rearrangement joins TRBV4-2 to TRBJ1-1, with 11 positions matching TRBD1. With V trimmed by 4 bases and J by 5 bases, 9 bases remained unmatched. This CDR3 is built from 16 residues. CDR1 and CDR2 from the germline V gene are LGHNA and YNFKEQ. CDR3 loop: CASSPRGTGGLTEAFF. DNA for the CDR3: TGTGCCAGCAGCCCGCGAGGGACAGGGGGTTTGACTGAAGCTTTCTTT.

V usage is TRBV10-3 and J usage is TRBJ2-1, with 8 bases identical to TRBD1. With 6 bases clipped from V and 6 bases from J, the junction kept 4 bases outside the gene matches. The CDR3 is 13 residues long. Germline assignment: CDR1 ENHRY and CDR2 SYGVKD. For the CDR3, the DNA is TGTGCCATCAGGGACAGGGAGGCCAATGAGCAGTTCTTC. This codes for CAIRDREANEQFF.

This chain connects TRBV7-9 to TRBJ1-2, with a tentative D call TRBD1 (5 bases). The CDR3 spans 15 residues. CDR1 and CDR2 from the germline V gene are SEHNR and FQNEAQ (reference sequence). V gave up 3 bases and J gave up 4 bases, with 15 bases separating them. The CDR3 nucleotides read TGTGCCAGCAGCTTTAACGAGGGGACTATCTATGGCTACACCTTC. It encodes CASSFNEGTIYGYTF.

CDR3 in DNA: TGCGCCAGCAGCCGATTCAGCGGGACTAGGGGCCAAGAGACCCAGTACTTC. Its translation is CASSRFSGTRGQETQYF. V and J are TRBV4-3 and TRBJ2-5; 8 nucleotides agree with TRBD2. This CDR3 spans 17 amino acids. V lost 4 bases and J lost 1; bases outside the gene matches: 11. The germline CDR1 and CDR2 sequences are LGHNA and YSLEER.

V and J are TRBV7-9 and TRBJ1-4; D is undetermined. Trimming pared 3 bases from V and 4 bases from J, leaving 12 bases between. Germline CDR1 SEHNR, CDR2 FQNEAQ (reference sequence). The CDR3 totals 15 residues. CDR3 sequence (DNA): TGTGCCAGCAGCTTTCGGGAGCGGTTTAATGAAAAACTGTTTTTT. Translating gives CASSFRERFNEKLFF.

The V and J genes are TRBV19 and TRBJ1-5; 9 nucleotides agree with TRBD1. This CDR3 has 15 residues. From germline, CDR1 is LNHDA and CDR2 SQIVND (reference sequence). V was clipped by 8 bases and J by 7 bases; unmatched bases: 12. The CDR3 is CASRPGTGSGQPQHF. The CDR3 region has the DNA TGTGCCAGTCGTCCCGGGACAGGGAGCGGGCAGCCCCAGCATTTT.

The CDR3, as DNA: TGTGCCAGCAGTTTGGACACCTTCGATAATTCACCCCTCCACTTT. This gives the protein CASSLDTFDNSPLHF. V and J are TRBV27 and TRBJ1-6; tentative D call: TRBD1 (5 bases). The CDR3 is 15 amino acids. Trimming removed 3 bases at V and 5 bases at J, with 11 bases between. Germline assignment: CDR1 MNHEY and CDR2 SMNVEV (reference sequence).

CDR3 sequence: CASSQGGTGELFF. The CDR3 DNA reads TGTGCCAGCAGCCAAGGGGGAACCGGGGAGCTGTTTTTT. This chain uses TRBV7-2 with TRBJ2-2; D perhaps matches TRBD1 (6 bases). CDR1 and CDR2 from the germline V gene are SGHTA and FQGNSA. Trimming left V 5 bases short and J 5 bases short, with 9 bases between. The CDR3 runs to 13 residues.

The chain combines TRBV6-5 with TRBJ2-6, with unresolved D. The V and J ends lost 8 bases and 4 bases respectively, with 6 bases between them. Germline-derived CDR1 and CDR2 are MNHEY and SVGAGI. The CDR3 is 12 residues long. The DNA of the CDR3 is TGTGCCAGCCAGTCGGGGGCCAACGTCCTGACTTTC. This sequence encodes CASQSGANVLTF.

The rearrangement links TRBV30 to TRBJ1-2, with D perhaps TRBD1 (5 bases). The germline V gene encodes CDR1 GTSNPN and CDR2 SVGIG (reference sequence). V shed 7 bases and J shed 0 bases, with 12 bases lying between them. The CDR3 extends over 13 amino acids. The CDR3 protein is CASMTVTNYGYTF. DNA for the CDR3: TGTGCCTCCATGACAGTCACTAACTATGGCTACACCTTC.

This chain connects TRBV6-4 to TRBJ2-1; 10 positions agree with TRBD2. V dropped 6 bases and J dropped 0; count of bases not matched to a gene: 14. CDR3 length equals 19 residues. The germline CDR1 and CDR2 sequences are MRHNA and SNTAGT. CDR3 in DNA: TGTGCCAGCAGCAAAGGACTAGCGGAGTTGTTTGGCTCCTACAATGAGCAGTTCTTC. As protein: CASSKGLAELFGSYNEQFF.

This clone was seen just once. The J gene is TRBJ2-3, the V gene TRBV4-1; TRBD2 aligns across 10 bases. Germline CDR1 is MGHRA and CDR2 is YSYEKL. CDR3 length equals 18 residues. J was trimmed by 2 bases and V by 0 bases; bases with no gene match: 8. The CDR3 protein is CASSQDPSGGLLTDTQYF. CDR3 DNA sequence: TGCGCCAGCAGCCAAGATCCTAGCGGGGGTCTCCTCACAGATACGCAGTATTTT.